This T cell receptor beta chain was sequenced in a study of Ad26.COV2.S vaccination and SARS-CoV-2 variants. Study-level information: Recipients of Ad26.COV2.S got it intramuscularly, once or twice 56 days apart.

Concerning this clone: The antigen is not known.

Treatment reported: some 20 received Ad26.COV2.S at low or high dose, single or two shots; roughly 5 received placebo; per-sample allocation not given. It was on day 63 after the first vaccine or placebo injection that samples were taken. Study-wide results and limits: Spike-specific CD8+ and CD4+ T cell responses reportedly showed substantial breadth after vaccination. The TCR breadth and depth analyses may have understated or missed part of the total T cell responses.

TCRdb's copy holds only in-frame clones and misses some; the assay was immunoSEQ multiplex PCR. The data contain 200,000 to 300,000 clones, 85% to 90% of them singletons. Germline CDR1 and CDR2: SGHAT and FQDESV (reference sequence). V lost 2 bases to trimming and J lost 4 bases, with 15 bases between them. The CDR3 is 16 residues long. The TCR comes from a person aged 18-60 years who received the Ad26.COV2.S COVID-19 vaccine or a placebo. The V call is TRBV11-1, the J call TRBJ1-3; weak D call: TRBD1 (5 bases). Sequences were derived from peripheral blood, sampled in a trial of Ad26.COV2.S vaccine versus placebo. The CDR3 loop is CASSLRDGALGNTIYF. As DNA, the CDR3 is TGTGCCAGCAGCTTAAGGGACGGCGCTCTGGGAAACACCATATATTTT.